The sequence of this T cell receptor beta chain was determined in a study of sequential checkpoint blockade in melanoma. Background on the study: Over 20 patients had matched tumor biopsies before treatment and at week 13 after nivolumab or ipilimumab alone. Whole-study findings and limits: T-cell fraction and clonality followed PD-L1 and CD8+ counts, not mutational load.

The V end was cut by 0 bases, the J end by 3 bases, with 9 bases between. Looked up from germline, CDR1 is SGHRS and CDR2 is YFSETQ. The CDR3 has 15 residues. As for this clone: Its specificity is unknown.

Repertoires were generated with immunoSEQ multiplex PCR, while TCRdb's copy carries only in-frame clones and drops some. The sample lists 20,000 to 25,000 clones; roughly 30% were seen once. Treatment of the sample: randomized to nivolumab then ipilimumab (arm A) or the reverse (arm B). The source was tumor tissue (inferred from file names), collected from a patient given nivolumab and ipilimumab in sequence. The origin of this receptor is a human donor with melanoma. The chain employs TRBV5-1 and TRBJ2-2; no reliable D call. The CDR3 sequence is CASSLGDRDTGELFF. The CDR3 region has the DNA TGCGCCAGCAGCTTGGGGGATCGGGACACCGGGGAGCTGTTTTTT.